This T cell receptor (beta chain) was captured by sequencing in a study of T-cell reconstitution after alpha-beta-depleted transplantation in children (dated by TCRdb to the mid-2010s). Turning to the overall study: The study quantitatively tracked T-cell immune reconstitution after TCRalphabeta/CD19-depleted allogeneic hematopoietic cell transplantation in children using TCR repertoire profiling.

Taken with the paper, the label for treatment or condition translates to: allogeneic hematopoietic cell transplantation with graft depleted of TCRalphabeta T cells and CD19 B cells. TCRalphabeta/CD19-depleted allogeneic hematopoietic cell grafts were given to the transplant recipients, all of whom were children. Libraries were made using PCR. The data were produced on an Illumina HiSeq 2500. TCR libraries were prepared with molecular barcoding, using unique molecular identifiers to normalize TCRbeta repertoire quantification. TCRdb ran its own pipeline on the public reads, namely fastp trimming at Q25 and MiXCR clone calling, and kept in-frame beta chains. Every distinct CDR3 protein forms one entry, paired with its most common genes and DNA. The sample yields approximately 490,000 distinct CDR3 sequences; over 9.5% were counted once. Of the sample, roughly 2% is held by the ten largest clones. This clonotype came up many times. Its target antigen remains unknown. Base qualities were left out, and no much larger clone turns up one base away.

Broader findings and caveats from the paper: Over the following months the frequencies of hyperexpanded clones went down, and after one year T-cell counts and TCRbeta diversity were mostly credited to newly produced T cells. In some patients, the high TCRbeta diversity seen at day 60 was put down to recipient T cells and intrathymic progenitors that had survived conditioning. The apparently early recovery of alphabetaT-cell counts about two months after transplant reportedly depended on only several hundred rapidly expanded clones that came from non-depleted graft cells.

The germline ends are 14 bases apart after V is trimmed by 5 bases and J by 6 bases. Per the germline V gene (reference sequence), SEHNR is the CDR1 and FQNEAQ is the CDR2. The CDR3 contains 14 residues, cysteine and phenylalanine counted. The read is trimmed to its CDR3 DNA, 42 bases read in frame from base 1. The receptor chain draws on TRBV7-9 and TRBJ2-1; a tentative D match to TRBD2 spans 6 bases. This TCR was recovered from a child aged 2-15 years with inherited bone marrow failure, due to receive a stem cell transplant. The sequenced sample was PBMCs, obtained before TCRalphabeta/CD19-depleted stem cell transplant. The CDR3 protein is CASSPSARRNEQFF. The bases are TGTGCCAGCAGCCCTAGCGCCCGACGCAATGAGCAGTTCTTC.